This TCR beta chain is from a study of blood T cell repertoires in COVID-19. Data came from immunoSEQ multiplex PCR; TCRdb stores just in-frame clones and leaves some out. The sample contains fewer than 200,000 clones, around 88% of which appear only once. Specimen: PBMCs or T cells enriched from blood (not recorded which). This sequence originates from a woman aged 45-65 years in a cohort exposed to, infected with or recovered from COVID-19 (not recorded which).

The CDR3 coding sequence is TGTGCCAGCAGCCCGTCCCCTGGGGCCAACGTCCTGACTTTC. It codes for CASSPSPGANVLTF. V gene TRBV6-5 combines with J gene TRBJ2-6; D remains ambiguous. CDR3 size: 14 residues. The V gene's germline CDR1 is MNHEY and CDR2 SVGAGI. The germline V and J ends were trimmed by 6 bases and 2 bases, with 8 bases remaining between them.